The 25 T cell receptor beta chains listed next were all sequenced from one sample in a study of cytomegalovirus exposure and HLA in healthy donors. Primers for the PCR totalled 60 Vbeta and 13 Jbeta. This table comes from immunoSEQ multiplex PCR, and its TCRdb copy is limited to in-frame clones, with some not included. Of 100,000 to 150,000 clones listed, 80% to 90% are singletons. Sequencing was carried out using PBMCs. These receptors all stem from a man aged 45-65 years in good health and CMV-seronegative.

The V gene is TRBV14, the J gene TRBJ1-2, with D unclear. V lost 0 bases and J lost 7, with 12 bases in between. This CDR3 region has 14 residues. CDR1 is SGHDN and CDR2 is FVKESK in the germline V gene. The CDR3 protein is CASSQDGYYGGYTF. CDR3 bases: TGTGCCAGCAGCCAAGATGGTTACTATGGTGGCTACACCTTC.

The rearrangement joins TRBV5-6 to TRBJ2-5; the D is unclear. The germline gives CDR1 SGHDT, CDR2 YYEEEE. V lost 0 bases to trimming and J lost 11 bases, with 14 bases between them. This CDR3 contains 13 residues. In DNA form, the CDR3 reads TGTGCCAGCAGCTTGGTGGTTACGATGGAGCAGTACTTC. Translating it yields CASSLVVTMEQYF.

This chain joins TRBV6-5 and TRBJ1-5; D not resolved. The germline V and J ends were trimmed by 2 bases and 1 base, with 3 bases remaining between them. The CDR3 covers 13 residues. Germline CDR1 and CDR2: MNHEY and SVGAGI. CDR3 sequence reads: CASSYRSNQPQHF. CDR3 bases: TGTGCCAGCAGTTACCGGAGCAATCAGCCCCAGCATTTT.

This clone has more than one count but fewer than ten. The V gene is TRBV6-5, the J gene TRBJ2-5; 7 positions agree with TRBD2. CDR1 and CDR2 from the germline V gene are MNHEY and SVGAGI. This CDR3 region has 12 residues. V lost 8 bases, J lost 5 bases, and 5 bases stayed unmatched. The CDR3 protein is CASGRGRETQYF. The CDR3 DNA sequence: TGTGCCAGCGGGAGGGGCCGGGAGACCCAGTACTTC.

This chain connects TRBV12-5 to TRBJ2-7; TRBD1 matches 8 bases. The germline V gene encodes CDR1 LGHNT and CDR2 FRNRAP. The CDR3 runs to 17 residues. The junction had 10 bases not matched to a gene; V was cut back by 1 base and J by 2 bases. CDR3 DNA: TGTGCTAGTGGTTTGGAAGCTGGGACAGGTTACACCTACGAGCAGTACTTC. It encodes CASGLEAGTGYTYEQYF.

The genes are TRBV13 and TRBJ2-3, with 8 bases matching TRBD2. The V segment lost 2 bases and the J segment 2 bases; nucleotides outside the gene matches: 9. CDR3 length equals 17 residues. Per the germline V gene, CDR1 is PRHDT and CDR2 is FYEKMQ (reference sequence). CDR3 protein: CASSLLQAGGPTDTQYF. CDR3 DNA sequence: TGTGCCAGCAGCTTATTGCAGGCGGGGGGCCCCACAGATACGCAGTATTTT.

The V and J genes are TRBV6-1 and TRBJ1-2; D gene uncertain. There are 15 residues in the CDR3. The germline gives CDR1 MNHNS, CDR2 SASEGT. V lost 5 bases and J 0 bases, leaving 13 bases between the germline ends. The CDR3 coding sequence is TGTGCCAGCAGTCAAGGGCAATCAGCTAACTATGGCTACACCTTC. The encoded protein is CASSQGQSANYGYTF.

Concerning this clone: The sample has other DNA sequences that encode this CDR3 too. The chain employs TRBV5-4 and TRBJ1-1; D might be TRBD1 (6 bases). The length of the CDR3 is 15 residues. CDR1 and CDR2 (germline): SGHNT, YYREEE (reference sequence). Trimming removed 3 bases from V and 4 bases from J, with 16 bases in between. The CDR3 DNA reads as TGTGCCAGCAGCTCGTCCACAGGGAGTGGCACTGAAGCTTTCTTT. Translating it yields CASSSSTGSGTEAFF.

The chain recombines TRBV19 with TRBJ1-5, with 7 bases fitting TRBD1. The trim removed 6 bases at V and 5 bases at J, leaving 7 bases unmatched. The CDR3 spans 14 residues. In germline, CDR1 is LNHDA, CDR2 SQIVND (reference sequence). For the CDR3, the DNA is TGTGCCAGTAGCCTCGGGGACAGCTATCAGCCCCAGCATTTT. This translates into CASSLGDSYQPQHF.

The CDR3 region is CASSPGKNTEAFF. The CDR3 DNA reads as TGCGCCAGCAGCCCCGGGAAGAACACTGAAGCTTTCTTT. The chain employs TRBV5-1 and TRBJ1-1, with D hard to call. Germline-derived CDR1 and CDR2 are SGHRS and YFSETQ. Trimming took 4 bases from V and 1 from J, leaving 8 bases between them. The CDR3 sequence is 13 residues long.

The CDR3 here is CASTAGRYTF. The CDR3 nucleotides read TGTGCCAGCACAGCTGGGAGGTACACCTTC. The chain links TRBV2 to TRBJ1-2; D is uncertain. Between the trimmed V and J ends, which lost 7 bases and 11 bases, there was a span of 11 bases. The CDR3 is 10 amino acids. CDR1 SNHLY and CDR2 FYNNEI come from the germline V gene.

The chain combines TRBV10-2 with TRBJ2-7; no firm D call. V shed 3 bases and J shed 7 bases, with 7 bases lying between them. The CDR3 is made up of 11 amino acids. Per the germline V gene, CDR1 is WSHSY and CDR2 is SAAADI. CDR3 region: CASSENWEQYF. CDR3 bases: TGCGCCAGCAGTGAAAACTGGGAGCAGTACTTC.

This chain joins TRBV2 and TRBJ1-2, with 7 bases lining up with TRBD1. Trimming took 4 bases from V and 8 from J; bases not matched to a gene: 7. Per the germline V gene, CDR1 is SNHLY and CDR2 is FYNNEI. This CDR3 spans 13 amino acids. The CDR3 reads CASSGQGGGGYTF. CDR3 DNA sequence: TGTGCCAGCAGTGGACAGGGAGGTGGGGGCTACACCTTC.

This clone was picked up a small number of times. The rearrangement uses TRBV2 and TRBJ2-5; perhaps TRBD1 as D (5 bases). Gene TRBJ2-7 matches the end of the DNA better, so the J call may be wrong. This CDR3 is 12 amino acids long. The V gene's germline CDR1 is SNHLY and CDR2 FYNNEI. CDR3 coding DNA: TGTGCCAGCAGGGACAATAACTACGAGCAGTACTTC. It yields the protein CASRDNNYEQYF.

The J gene is TRBJ2-5, the V gene TRBV5-1, with 8 nucleotides matching TRBD2. With V trimmed by 4 bases and J by 5 bases, 10 bases remained unmatched. CDR1 and CDR2 from the germline V gene are SGHRS and YFSETQ. This CDR3 spans 15 amino acids. The CDR3 spells CASSPSGGQGETQYF. CDR3 in DNA: TGCGCCAGCAGCCCAAGCGGGGGTCAAGGGGAGACCCAGTACTTC.

The chain employs TRBV6-5 and TRBJ1-4; 7 bases map to TRBD1. CDR1 is MNHEY and CDR2 is SVGAGI in the germline V gene. Trimming cost V 0 bases and J 7 bases; bases outside gene matches: 5. This CDR3 is built from 15 residues. The chain's CDR3 is CASSYSTRGSEKLFF. The CDR3 DNA is TGTGCCAGCAGTTACTCGACCAGGGGGAGTGAAAAACTGTTTTTT.

The chain has TRBV9 and TRBJ1-3, with 8 nucleotides matching TRBD1. The ends lost 0 bases at V and 3 bases at J; junction bases unmatched: 11. The CDR3 runs to 18 residues. Germline CDR1 SGDLS, CDR2 YYNGEE. The CDR3 nucleotides are TGTGCCAGCAGCGTAGGTCATATGACAGGGGATCTTGGAAACACCATATATTTT. It specifies CASSVGHMTGDLGNTIYF.

The J gene is TRBJ2-3, the V gene TRBV10-3; 7 positions match TRBD1. The CDR3 loop spans 13 amino acids. Per the germline V gene, CDR1 is ENHRY and CDR2 is SYGVKD. The V gene end was trimmed by 8 bases and the J gene end by 0 bases; junction bases not matched to a gene: 2. The CDR3 protein is CAIGGQSTDTQYF. The CDR3 region has the DNA TGTGCCATCGGGGGACAGAGCACAGATACGCAGTATTTT.

This sequence joins TRBV30 and TRBJ1-6; 10 bases line up with TRBD1. Germline V CDR1 and CDR2: GTSNPN, SVGIG (reference sequence). Trimming cost V 3 bases and J 8 bases; bases outside gene matches: 7. CDR3 length: 15 amino acids. Here the CDR3 DNA reads TGTGCCTGGAGGGACCGGGACAGGGGATATTCACCCCTCCACTTT. Its protein is CAWRDRDRGYSPLHF.

The genes are TRBV7-3 and TRBJ2-1, with 8 bases that match TRBD2. Looked up from germline, CDR1 is SGHTA and CDR2 is FQGTGA. The CDR3 is 16 residues long. The V gene end was trimmed by 4 bases and the J gene end by 0 bases; junction bases not matched to a gene: 5. CDR3 bases: TGTGCCAGCAGCTCCGGGAGGGCCTTCTCCTACAATGAGCAGTTCTTC. Translating gives CASSSGRAFSYNEQFF.

The chain links TRBV11-2 to TRBJ1-2; D remains unclear. The CDR3 consists of 14 residues. Trimming shortened V by 7 bases and J by 3 bases, and 15 bases separated the two germline ends. The V gene's germline CDR1 is SGHAT and CDR2 FQNNGV. The CDR3 loop is CASTKSMEHYGYTF. In DNA form, the CDR3 reads TGTGCCAGCACCAAATCCATGGAGCACTATGGCTACACCTTC.

The genes are TRBV12-5 and TRBJ2-7, with TRBD1 matching 9 bases. CDR1 is LGHNT and CDR2 is FRNRAP in the germline V gene. V shed 1 base, J shed 0 bases, and the junction held 10 bases outside the gene matches. This CDR3 has 18 amino acids. CDR3 loop: CASGLEPVYRGLSYEQYF. Here the CDR3 DNA reads TGTGCTAGTGGTTTGGAACCCGTCTACAGGGGGCTCTCCTACGAGCAGTACTTC.

The chain couples TRBV9 to TRBJ1-2; the D gene is possibly TRBD1 (6 bases). The germline V gene encodes CDR1 SGDLS and CDR2 YYNGEE. Trimming left V 5 bases short and J 8 bases short, with 19 bases between. The CDR3 is 14 amino acids. This CDR3 reads CASRGALNLGGYTF. The CDR3 bases are TGTGCCAGCAGGGGGGCCCTCAACTTGGGAGGCTACACCTTC.

The genes are TRBV4-1 and TRBJ2-3; 9 bases match TRBD2. The CDR3 runs 17 residues. The junction had 9 bases not matched to a gene; V was cut back by 0 bases and J by 5 bases. Germline V gene lookup returns CDR1 MGHRA and CDR2 YSYEKL. CDR3 residues: CASSQESAGGPGDTQYF. CDR3 coding DNA: TGCGCCAGCAGCCAAGAATCCGCGGGGGGGCCGGGAGATACGCAGTATTTT.

The rearrangement joins TRBV5-4 to TRBJ1-2; the D gene is possibly TRBD1 (5 bases). Looked up from germline, CDR1 is SGHNT and CDR2 is YYREEE (reference sequence). The ends were cut back, 3 bases at V and 8 bases at J, with 14 bases in the middle. The CDR3 covers 13 residues. Here the CDR3 reads CASSSWTRRGYTF. The DNA for the CDR3 is TGTGCCAGCAGCTCCTGGACAAGACGGGGCTACACCTTC.